This T cell receptor (beta chain) was found in a study of post-analysis software for immune sequencing data. Study conclusions and caveats: Among multiple sclerosis patients, normalized Chao1 diversity was significantly below that of controls. In patients, TRBV5-6, TRBV5-1 and TRBV20-1 belonged to five or six TRBV segments found more frequently than in controls.

Unique molecular identifiers featured in each of the TCR beta cDNA libraries. TCRdb independently ran MiXCR on the PCR reads; one entry per CDR3 protein. The sample includes roughly 800,000 distinct CDR3 sequences, 46% of them seen just once. As regards this clonotype: Its antigen remains unknown.

The CDR3 extends over 13 amino acids. V dropped 4 bases and J dropped 8; count of bases not matched to a gene: 8. Germline values: CDR1 SGHRS, CDR2 YFSETQ. The sample was blood. This clonotype was obtained from a girl between 10 and 17 years old with multiple sclerosis. The rearrangement joins TRBV5-1 to TRBJ1-2, with 7 bases lining up with TRBD1. DNA of the CDR3: TGCGCCAGCAGCGCCCCGGGACAGCCGGGCTACACCTTC. This gives the protein CASSAPGQPGYTF.